This TCR beta chain derives from a study of OX40 agonist ivuxolimab in advanced cancers. Looking at the study overall: Dosing consisted of intravenous ivuxolimab at 0.01 to 10 mg/kg every 2 weeks. Partial responses were achieved by three patients, one with hepatocellular carcinoma and two with cutaneous melanoma. Males comprised 75% to 90% of the group, whose mean age was roughly 64 years (range roughly 23 to 80). Study-level points and caveats: Circulating CD4+ and CD8+ T cells showed clonal expansion by week 6 at 0.1 to 3.0 mg/kg.

Note on this clone: Its antigen is still unknown.

Produced via immunoSEQ multiplex PCR; TCRdb's table is partial and in-frame only. The sample comprises tens of thousands of clones, under 90% of which are singletons, and approximately 1.9% rests with the top ten. This CDR3 is built from 15 residues. With V trimmed by 3 bases and J by 6 bases, 2 bases remained unmatched. Germline assignment: CDR1 SGHNT and CDR2 YYREEE (reference sequence). Sequencing used CD4+ or CD8+ T cells sorted from blood, obtained in a trial of the OX40 agonist ivuxolimab. The sequence derives from an adult with an advanced solid tumor such as melanoma, head and neck, liver or kidney cancer. The chain links TRBV5-4 to TRBJ2-3, with 15 bases aligning to TRBD2. CDR3 region: CASSSGTSGRDTQYF. DNA for the CDR3: TGTGCCAGCAGCTCCGGGACTAGCGGGAGGGATACGCAGTATTTT.